Listed below are T cell receptor beta chains from one sample, sequenced in a study of CD8+ T cells in alopecia areata. Only in-frame clones appear in the TCRdb table, and some are missing; sequencing was by immunoSEQ multiplex PCR. The sample carries about 160,000 clones, less than 70% recorded once. Sequenced here: CD4+ T cells sorted from blood, sampled at week 4, from a patient treated with tofacitinib. The receptors come from a human donor with alopecia areata. CDR3s include the opening cysteine and the closing phenylalanine or tryptophan. The D gene is left open where the match is weak. Clone size is not always given. Where it is, it says once, few, many or a class for expanded clones.

D gene	V gene	J gene	CDR3 length	clone size	CDR3 DNA	CDR3 protein
NA	TRBV7-9	TRBJ2-7	15	few	TGTGCCAGCAGCTTAGCAGGCTCGAGCTCCTACGAGCAGTACTTC	CASSLAGSSSYEQYF
TRBD1	TRBV10-2	TRBJ1-5	15	NA	TGCGCCAGCAGGGGACAGGGGATTAGCAATCAGCCCCAGCATTTT	CASRGQGISNQPQHF
NA	TRBV29-1	TRBJ1-5	15	NA	TGCAGCGTTGTGATATCCGGGGGGAGCAATCAGCCCCAGCATTTT	CSVVISGGSNQPQHF
NA	TRBV29-1	TRBJ2-3	12	few	TGCAGCGCCGGGTCTCCCACAGATACGCAGTATTTT	CSAGSPTDTQYF
NA	TRBV30	TRBJ1-1	13	NA	TGTGCCTGGAGTGCCTCATTCGACACTGAAGCTTTCTTT	CAWSASFDTEAFF
NA	TRBV20-1	TRBJ1-1	11	NA	TGCAGTGGTCAGGGGTTCGCTGAAGCTTTCTTT	CSGQGFAEAFF
NA	TRBV30	TRBJ1-3	11	NA	TGTGCCTGGAGCCTAGGCAACACCATATATTTT	CAWSLGNTIYF
NA	TRBV6-5	TRBJ1-2	14	once	TGTGCCAGCAGTTACTCGACCGGGTTCGACGGCTACACCTTC	CASSYSTGFDGYTF
NA	TRBV4-2	TRBJ2-3	16	few	TGTGCCAGCAGCCAAGAATGGGGCGGGGTCAGGGATACGCAGTATTTT	CASSQEWGGVRDTQYF
NA	TRBV29-1	TRBJ2-2	13	NA	TGCAGCGTTGTCAGGGGCGCGTCTGGGGAGCTGTTTTTT	CSVVRGASGELFF
NA	TRBV29-1	TRBJ1-4	11	NA	TGCAGCGTTGAATCTGATGAAAAACTGTTTTTT	CSVESDEKLFF